Listed here is a single TCR beta chain. The antigen is not known. This sample was included in a study of CD8 T cells in Susac syndrome. Study-wide results and limits: Clonal expansion was not seen in any Susac syndrome CD4+ T cell repertoire.

A quantity of about 0.5 to 1 ug RNA underwent reverse transcription using random hexamers. MiXCR, applied by TCRdb to the immunoSEQ multiplex PCR reads, yields one record per CDR3 protein. Among about 94,000 distinct CDR3 sequences, roughly 94% were seen once, and the ten largest hold 0.3%. The CDR3 contains 10 residues. Germline CDR1 is SNHLY and CDR2 is FYNNEI. V was shortened by 6 bases and J by 9 bases, with 6 bases between the two germline ends. The rearrangement links TRBV2 to TRBJ2-1; no reliable D call. The sequenced sample was CD4+ T cells from PBMCs. The receptor comes from a human donor with Susac syndrome. CDR3 DNA: TGTGCCAGCAGGGGTCGTGAGCAGTTCTTC. Translated, it gives CASRGREQFF.